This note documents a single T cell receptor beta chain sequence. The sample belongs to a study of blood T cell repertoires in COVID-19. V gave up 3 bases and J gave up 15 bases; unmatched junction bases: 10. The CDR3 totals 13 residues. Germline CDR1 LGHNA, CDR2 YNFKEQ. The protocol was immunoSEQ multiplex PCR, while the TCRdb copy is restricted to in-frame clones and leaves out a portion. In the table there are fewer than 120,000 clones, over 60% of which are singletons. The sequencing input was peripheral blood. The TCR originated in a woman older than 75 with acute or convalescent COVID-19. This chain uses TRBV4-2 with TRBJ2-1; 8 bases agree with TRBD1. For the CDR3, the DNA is TGTGCCAGCAGCCATGATGGACAGGGCGGTGGGTTCTTC. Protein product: CASSHDGQGGGFF.